This T cell receptor beta chain was found in a study of T cell clones after liver transplantation. Study-wide context: Post-transplant blood was tracked for graft-donor-reactive T cell clones identified in a pre-transplant mixed lymphocyte reaction. Pre-transplant mixed lymphocyte reactions yielded third-party-reactive TCRbeta sequences as comparators for graft-donor-reactive sequences. Apart from three HCV-positive recipients, transplants were for non-autoimmune, non-viral reasons. At least one year of complete immunosuppression withdrawal without enzymes over twice normal defined tolerance.

TCRdb keeps only in-frame clones here, not all; method: immunoSEQ multiplex PCR. The sample shows around 110,000 clones, roughly nine tenths of them seen only once. The V end was cut by 4 bases, the J end by 7 bases, with 8 bases between. Germline assignment: CDR1 SNHLY and CDR2 FYNNEI. CDR3 length equals 13 residues. This receptor was obtained from a human patient who received a liver transplant. Some T cells here may be from the graft donor. The sequencing here drew on CD4+ T cells from blood, taken 12 months after liver transplant. V is TRBV2 and J is TRBJ1-6, with D uncertain. The CDR3 sequence is CASSAGANSPLHF. The CDR3 coding sequence is TGTGCCAGCAGTGCCGGAGCCAATTCACCCCTCCACTTT.